Below, 13 T cell receptor beta chains from the same sample are listed, as sequenced in a study of blood T cell repertoires in COVID-19. Libraries were prepared by immunoSEQ multiplex PCR; TCRdb keeps only in-frame clonotypes and omits some of them. The repertoire holds about 240,000 clones, with 83% as singletons. Material for sequencing was peripheral blood. The receptor set was obtained from a human donor in a cohort sampled during active COVID-19.

V is TRBV7-2 and J is TRBJ1-3; 7 positions agree with TRBD1. V lost 5 bases, J lost 0 bases, and 7 bases stayed unmatched. The CDR3 totals 16 residues. Germline V gene sequence: CDR1 SGHTA, CDR2 FQGNSA. The CDR3 coding sequence is TGTGCCAGCAGCCTCAACAGGGGAGGCTCTGGAAACACCATATATTTT. Its translation is CASSLNRGGSGNTIYF.

The V call is TRBV3-1 (or the pseudogene TRBV3-2), the J call TRBJ2-5, with no clear D. The CDR3 spans 12 residues. V gave up 5 bases and J gave up 5 bases, with 9 bases separating them. Germline V gene data show CDR1 as LGHDT and CDR2 as YNNKEL (reference sequence). CDR3 sequence (DNA): TGTGCCAGCAGCTATTACGCGGAGACCCAGTACTTC. Encoded protein: CASSYYAETQYF.

The gene calls are TRBV2 and TRBJ2-5; D gene ambiguous. Germline CDR1 SNHLY, CDR2 FYNNEI. The CDR3 length is 12 residues. V was clipped by 1 base and J by 5 bases, with 5 bases between them. CDR3: CASSEVVETQYF. CDR3 sequence (DNA): TGTGCCAGCAGTGAAGTCGTTGAGACCCAGTACTTC.

The chain couples TRBV10-3 to TRBJ2-5, with no clear D. Deletions cut 11 bases from V and 3 bases from J, with 13 bases between. Germline CDR1 ENHRY, CDR2 SYGVKD. This CDR3 is 12 amino acids long. In DNA, the CDR3 is TGTGCCTCACACTCCGAGGAAGAGACCCAGTACTTC. It codes for CASHSEEETQYF.

This chain connects TRBV6-2 or TRBV6-3 to TRBJ1-5; D unresolved. The CDR3 extends over 12 amino acids. The germline V and J ends were trimmed by 2 bases and 7 bases, with 6 bases remaining between them. Germline lookup yields CDR1 MNHEY and CDR2 SVGEGT. The CDR3 spells CASSYSDQPQHF. The CDR3 DNA reads as TGTGCCAGCAGTTACAGCGACCAGCCCCAGCATTTT.

The chain uses TRBV7-6 and TRBJ2-3; 9 bases agree with TRBD2. CDR1 SGHVS and CDR2 FNYEAQ come from the germline V gene. CDR3 length equals 16 residues. The trim removed 4 bases at V and 5 bases at J, leaving 10 bases unmatched. CDR3 in DNA: TGTGCCAGCAGCTGGAGAGCGGGGGGCGGAGGAGATACGCAGTATTTT. The encoded protein is CASSWRAGGGGDTQYF.

This clone has ten or more counts. The chain couples TRBV5-1 to TRBJ1-1; D is unclear. There are 13 residues in the CDR3. Looked up from germline, CDR1 is SGHRS and CDR2 is YFSETQ. Between the trimmed V and J ends, which lost 4 bases and 1 base, there was a span of 8 bases. The CDR3 loop is CASSVSTNTEAFF. CDR3 sequence (DNA): TGCGCCAGCAGCGTCAGTACGAACACTGAAGCTTTCTTT.

The chain is built from TRBV19 and TRBJ1-1; D is perhaps TRBD1 (6 bases). Trimming took 4 bases from V and 0 from J, leaving 9 bases between them. The CDR3 is 14 amino acids. From germline, CDR1 is LNHDA and CDR2 SQIVND (reference sequence). The CDR3 loop is CASSRGPVNTEAFF. The CDR3 DNA sequence: TGTGCCAGTAGTAGGGGGCCTGTGAACACTGAAGCTTTCTTT.

V and J are TRBV5-1 and TRBJ1-1; TRBD1 aligns across 12 bases. V trimming: 3 bases; J trimming: 0 bases; junction bases outside the gene matches: 9. CDR1 is SGHRS and CDR2 is YFSETQ in the germline V gene. The CDR3 has 18 amino acids. The CDR3 protein is CASSWGSGTGGLNTEAFF. The CDR3 nucleotides read TGCGCCAGCAGCTGGGGTTCAGGGACAGGGGGCTTGAACACTGAAGCTTTCTTT.

This sequence joins TRBV24-1 and TRBJ2-3, with TRBD1 as a possible D gene (7 bases). Germline loops: CDR1 KGHDR, CDR2 SFDVKD. Between the trimmed V and J ends, which lost 0 bases and 4 bases, there was a span of 13 bases. The CDR3 has 16 amino acids. The DNA of the CDR3 is TGTGCCACCAGTGATTTGCAGGGGGGTGGGCCAGATACGCAGTATTTT. It encodes CATSDLQGGGPDTQYF.

The chain links TRBV14 to TRBJ2-1; 10 bases are shared with TRBD2. The CDR3 is 13 residues long. The V gene's germline CDR1 is SGHDN and CDR2 FVKESK. The V and J ends lost 4 bases and 10 bases, in that order; junction bases with no gene match: 4. CDR3 DNA sequence: TGTGCCAGCAGCCGAACACTAGCGGGAGAGCAGTTCTTC. Residues: CASSRTLAGEQFF.

V gene TRBV5-1 combines with J gene TRBJ2-5; 9 nucleotides match TRBD1. The CDR3 covers 18 residues. Germline lookup yields CDR1 SGHRS and CDR2 YFSETQ. V trimming: 0 bases; J trimming: 2 bases; junction bases outside the gene matches: 11. The CDR3 loop is CASSLGPDRGSIQETQYF. The CDR3 DNA is TGCGCCAGCAGCTTGGGCCCCGACAGGGGGTCTATTCAAGAGACCCAGTACTTC.

The rearrangement joins TRBV30 to TRBJ1-3, with 9 nucleotides matching TRBD1. V lost 5 bases, J lost 4 bases, and 6 bases stayed unmatched. Germline-derived CDR1 and CDR2 are GTSNPN and SVGIG (reference sequence). CDR3 size: 14 residues. Written as DNA, the CDR3 is TGTGCCTGGTACAGGGGGCGAAGGGGAAACACCATATATTTT. This translates into CAWYRGRRGNTIYF. Complete variable domain (other parts from reference TRBV30 and TRBJ1-3): SQTIHQWPATLVQPVGSPLSLECTVEGTSNPNLYWYRQAAGRGLQLLFYSVGIGQISSEVPQNLSASRPQDRQFILSSKKLLLSDSGFYLCAWYRGRRGNTIYFGEGSWLTVV.